These 15 T cell receptor beta chains share one sample of origin, sequenced in a study of vaccination effects on CD4 cells after COVID-19 (dated by TCRdb to between 2021 and 2023). In the ViraFEST assay, PBMC were stimulated with viral peptide pools, and TCR sequencing was then used to find antigen-specific CD4+ T cell clonotypes based on their expansion. After 10 days of culture, CD4+ T cells were isolated with the EasySep CD4+ T cell isolation kit. Participants received two doses of either the BNT162b2 or the mRNA-1273 mRNA SARS-CoV-2 vaccine. These receptors' targets are unknown. Receptors were amplified or captured by the immunoSEQ multiplex PCR assay. This immuneACCESS table, as held by TCRdb, lists in-frame sequences with V and J called but not all clones. Of the missing ones, under half trace to an unresolved V gene in checked studies; the others have no known cause. The sample contains 70,000 to 85,000 clones, approximately 82% of them found a single time. The ten largest clones capture more than 1% of the sample.

The sequencing used CD4+ T cells from PBMCs cultured with HCoV-229E spike peptides, collected after COVID-19 vaccination. The sample's cell subset or site label is to be understood as: HCoV-229E spike overlapping peptide pool stimulation. The receptors shown here come from a human donor who received a COVID-19 vaccine.

This clone showed up just a few times. The gene calls are TRBV7-8 and TRBJ2-2, with D perhaps matching TRBD1 (6 bases). Trimming shortened V by 3 bases and J by 0 bases, and 11 bases separated the two germline ends. The CDR3 sequence is 16 residues long. CDR1 and CDR2 (germline): SGHVS, FQNEAQ. CDR3 residues: CASSFGQRANTGELFF. The CDR3 nucleotides read TGTGCCAGCAGCTTCGGACAGAGAGCGAACACCGGGGAGCTGTTTTTT.

The chain couples TRBV9 to TRBJ2-1; TRBD2 agrees at 8 bases. The J segment lost 6 bases and the V segment lost 4 bases, leaving 12 bases of the junction unmatched. Germline V CDR1 and CDR2: SGDLS, YYNGEE. CDR3 length: 16 residues. CDR3 region: CASSLGVLAGGNEQFF. CDR3 sequence (DNA): TGTGCCAGCAGCCTTGGTGTGCTGGCGGGGGGCAATGAGCAGTTCTTC.

The chain joins TRBV30 to TRBJ1-1; 8 bases agree with TRBD1. This CDR3 comprises 11 residues. With 3 bases clipped from V and 9 bases from J, the junction kept 3 bases outside the gene matches. Per the germline V gene, CDR1 is GTSNPN and CDR2 is SVGIG (reference sequence). For the CDR3, the DNA is TGTGCCTGGAGGAGGACAGGGAAAGCTTTCTTT. Translation: CAWRRTGKAFF.

V is TRBV7-9 and J is TRBJ1-1; D not resolved. The ends were cut back, 6 bases at V and 5 bases at J, with 10 bases in the middle. The CDR3 sequence is 12 residues long. CDR1 is SEHNR and CDR2 is FQNEAQ in the germline V gene (reference sequence). The DNA of the CDR3 is TGTGCCAGCAGTATACGGTGGACTGAAGCTTTCTTT. This gives the protein CASSIRWTEAFF.

This clone has a handful of counts. The chain uses TRBV5-4 and TRBJ2-1; D uncertain. The CDR3 has 14 residues. The germline CDR1 and CDR2 sequences are SGHNT and YYREEE (reference sequence). Between the trimmed V and J ends, which lost 4 bases and 0 bases, there was a span of 8 bases. DNA for the CDR3: TGTGCCAGCAGCGAAACGAGCTCCTACAATGAGCAGTTCTTC. Amino acid sequence: CASSETSSYNEQFF. The full variable domain, rest sourced from reference TRBV5-4 and TRBJ2-1, is ETGVTQSPTHLIKTRGQQVTLRCSSQSGHNTVSWYQQALGQGPQFIFQYYREEENGRGNFPPRFSGLQFPNYSSELNVNALELDDSALYLCASSETSSYNEQFFGPGTRLTVL.

The chain carries TRBV6-5 and TRBJ1-1, with 7 bases that match TRBD1. The CDR3 is 11 amino acids. Germline values: CDR1 MNHEY, CDR2 SVGAGI. Trimming removed 6 bases from V and 7 bases from J; junction bases left unmatched: 2. Here the CDR3 reads CASRNRGEAFF. CDR3 sequence (DNA): TGTGCCAGCAGAAACAGGGGTGAAGCTTTCTTT.

J is TRBJ2-3 and V is TRBV24-1; the match to TRBD2 covers 9 bases. The CDR3 extends over 17 amino acids. V lost 0 bases, J lost 3 bases, and 6 bases stayed unmatched. The germline V gene has CDR1 KGHDR and CDR2 SFDVKD. CDR3 sequence (DNA): TGTGCCACCAGTGATTTGCACGGCGGGGGGGCAACAGATACGCAGTATTTT. Encoded protein: CATSDLHGGGATDTQYF.

The chain recombines TRBV5-6 with TRBJ2-5; D is unresolved. V lost 4 bases to trimming and J lost 5 bases, with 15 bases between them. Germline values: CDR1 SGHDT, CDR2 YYEEEE. The CDR3 has 14 residues. CDR3 loop: CASSPSPKFETQYF. In DNA form, the CDR3 reads TGTGCCAGCAGCCCGTCCCCAAAGTTTGAGACCCAGTACTTC. Full variable domain (missing parts from reference TRBV5-6 and TRBJ2-5): DAGVTQSPTHLIKTRGQQVTLRCSPKSGHDTVSWYQQALGQGPQFIFQYYEEEERQRGNFPDRFSGHQFPNYSSELNVNALLLGDSALYLCASSPSPKFETQYFGPGTRLLVL.

The chain carries TRBV6-6 and TRBJ2-3, with TRBD2 identical over 11 bases. With V trimmed by 4 bases and J by 1 base, 4 bases remained unmatched. The CDR3 contains 16 residues. Germline V gene data show CDR1 as MNHNY and CDR2 as SVGAGI (reference sequence). The CDR3 here is CASSLAGGPGTDTQYF. The CDR3 DNA sequence: TGTGCCAGCAGTTTAGCGGGGGGGCCAGGCACAGATACGCAGTATTTT.

The chain joins TRBV9 to TRBJ1-1; TRBD1 is a possible D gene (5 bases). This CDR3 contains 14 residues. Trimming removed 0 bases from V and 1 base from J, with 7 bases in between. In germline, CDR1 is SGDLS, CDR2 YYNGEE. The CDR3 DNA reads as TGTGCCAGCAGCGTAGCTGGGGCGAACACTGAAGCTTTCTTT. Protein product: CASSVAGANTEAFF.

The gene calls are TRBV4-1 and TRBJ2-3, with D hard to call. The CDR3 runs to 13 residues. CDR1 is MGHRA and CDR2 is YSYEKL in the germline V gene. V shed 0 bases and J shed 5 bases, with 6 bases lying between them. CDR3: CASSQEKGDTQYF. For the CDR3, the DNA is TGCGCCAGCAGCCAAGAGAAGGGAGATACGCAGTATTTT.

Only a few counts were recorded for this clone. The chain joins TRBV7-2 to TRBJ2-3; D call uncertain. Germline V gives CDR1 SGHTA, CDR2 FQGNSA. The CDR3 is 13 residues long. With 8 bases removed from V and 1 base from J, the gap between germline ends came to 10 bases. CDR3 sequence (DNA): TGTGCCAGCGGCGTATCACGCACAGATACGCAGTATTTT. Its translation is CASGVSRTDTQYF.

This chain links TRBV5-8 with TRBJ2-2, with D tentatively TRBD1 (5 bases). V shed 3 bases and J shed 2 bases, with 14 bases lying between them. The CDR3 covers 16 residues. CDR1 is SGHTS and CDR2 is YDEGEE in the germline V gene. The CDR3 DNA sequence: TGTGCCAGCAGCTCCTTCAAGACAGTAAACACCGGGGAGCTGTTTTTT. Translation gives CASSSFKTVNTGELFF. Combining the CDR3 with reference TRBV5-8 and TRBJ2-2 gives the whole variable domain EAGVTQSPTHLIKTRGQQATLRCSPISGHTSVYWYQQALGLGLQFLLWYDEGEERNRGNFPPRFSGRQFPNYSSELNVNALELEDSALYLCASSSFKTVNTGELFFGEGSRLTVL.

The genes are TRBV7-2 and TRBJ1-4; D remains ambiguous. The germline V gene encodes CDR1 SGHTA and CDR2 FQGNSA. The CDR3 is made up of 12 amino acids. The V end lost 3 bases, the J end lost 8 bases, and 7 bases lay between the germline ends. CDR3 sequence: CASSFSGEKLFF. The CDR3 DNA reads TGTGCCAGCAGCTTTTCAGGCGAAAAACTGTTTTTT.

This sequence joins TRBV7-9 and TRBJ2-5; D uncertain. Germline V gene lookup returns CDR1 SEHNR and CDR2 FQNEAQ (reference sequence). The CDR3 length is 16 residues. Trimming cost V 4 bases and J 2 bases, with 17 bases left between them. As DNA, the CDR3 is TGTGCCAGCAGCTCCCCCCCCTCTAGGTCGCAAGAGACCCAGTACTTC. Protein product: CASSSPPSRSQETQYF. Using reference TRBV7-9 and TRBJ2-5 for the parts outside the CDR3, the full variable domain is DTGVSQNPRHKITKRGQNVTFRCDPISEHNRLYWYRQTLGQGPEFLTYFQNEAQLEKSRLLSDRFSAERPKGSFSTLEIQRTEQGDSAMYLCASSSPPSRSQETQYFGPGTRLLVL.